These 19 T cell receptor beta chains originate from one sample sequenced in a study of blood T cell repertoires in COVID-19. Some clones are missing from TCRdb's copy, which holds only in-frame ones; the method was immunoSEQ multiplex PCR. The sample comprises 150,000 to 200,000 clones, roughly four fifths of which are singletons, and less than 20% rests with the top ten. Sample: peripheral blood. These receptors originate from a woman aged 80 or over with acute or convalescent COVID-19.

The chain is built from TRBV9 and TRBJ1-1; 7 bases map to TRBD1. The J segment lost 3 bases and the V segment lost 4 bases, leaving 12 bases of the junction unmatched. The CDR3 has 16 residues. The germline V gene encodes CDR1 SGDLS and CDR2 YYNGEE. The CDR3 region is CASSLVAGTVDTEAFF. In DNA form, the CDR3 reads TGTGCCAGCAGCCTCGTTGCCGGGACAGTTGACACTGAAGCTTTCTTT.

This clone was observed a handful of times. The chain combines TRBV5-6 with TRBJ1-3; the D is unclear. V was clipped by 6 bases and J by 4 bases, with 5 bases between them. This CDR3 is built from 11 residues. Per the germline V gene, CDR1 is SGHDT and CDR2 is YYEEEE. CDR3 in amino acids: CASTQGNTIYF. The CDR3, as DNA: TGTGCCAGCACCCAGGGAAACACCATATATTTT.

The chain couples TRBV12-3 or TRBV12-4 to TRBJ2-5, with no clear D. There are 13 residues in the CDR3. V lost 7 bases and J 3 bases, leaving 12 bases between the germline ends. Here the CDR3 reads CASKLTTEETQYF. The DNA of the CDR3 is TGTGCCAGCAAACTTACTACCGAAGAGACCCAGTACTTC.

The chain couples TRBV20-1 to TRBJ2-1, with a tentative D call TRBD2 (6 bases). Germline V CDR1 and CDR2: DFQATT, SNEGSKA (reference sequence). V dropped 3 bases and J dropped 3 bases, with 15 bases sitting between them. The CDR3 runs to 15 residues. CDR3 sequence (DNA): TGCAGTGCTAGTAAGTTGGATAGCGGCTACAATGAGCAGTTCTTC. Translating it yields CSASKLDSGYNEQFF.

This chain links TRBV19 with TRBJ2-2; D unclear. CDR3 length: 15 amino acids. V dropped 2 bases and J dropped 0 bases, with 7 bases sitting between them. The germline V gene encodes CDR1 LNHDA and CDR2 SQIVND (reference sequence). CDR3 in DNA: TGTGCCAGTAGTATAAACAGCCCGAACACCGGGGAGCTGTTTTTT. This encodes CASSINSPNTGELFF. Complete variable domain (other parts from reference TRBV19 and TRBJ2-2): DGGITQSPKYLFRKEGQNVTLSCEQNLNHDAMYWYRQDPGQGLRLIYYSQIVNDFQKGDIAEGYSVSREKKESFPLTVTSAQKNPTAFYLCASSINSPNTGELFFGEGSRLTVL.

The chain employs TRBV4-1 and TRBJ1-1; 8 nucleotides agree with TRBD1. Germline V gene sequence: CDR1 MGHRA, CDR2 YSYEKL. The junction had 4 bases not matched to a gene; V was cut back by 0 bases and J by 7 bases. This CDR3 has 14 amino acids. The CDR3 loop is CASSQDRGLVEAFF. The CDR3 DNA follows: TGCGCCAGCAGCCAAGACAGGGGGCTGGTTGAAGCTTTCTTT.

CDR3 in DNA: TGTGCCAGCAGTTACTCGACAGGGGGCACTGAAGCTTTCTTT. Encoded protein: CASSYSTGGTEAFF. The chain recombines TRBV6-6 with TRBJ1-1; 9 bases match TRBD1. Germline V gene data show CDR1 as MNHNY and CDR2 as SVGAGI (reference sequence). CDR3 length: 14 amino acids. The V gene end was trimmed by 0 bases and the J gene end by 4 bases; junction bases not matched to a gene: 0.

V and J are TRBV5-4 and TRBJ2-1, with 11 bases fitting TRBD1. The CDR3 has 15 amino acids. Germline CDR1 reads SGHNT; CDR2 reads YYREEE (reference sequence). The V segment lost 4 bases and the J segment 2 bases; nucleotides outside the gene matches: 2. CDR3 sequence (DNA): TGTGCCAGCAGCACGGGACAGGGGGCCTACAATGAGCAGTTCTTC. Encoded protein: CASSTGQGAYNEQFF.

The CDR3, as DNA: TGCGCCAGCAGCCAAGATGGCGGGTGGGGTATGGGTACTGAAGCTTTCTTT. Its translation: CASSQDGGWGMGTEAFF. The chain carries TRBV4-1 and TRBJ1-1; D gene uncertain. V lost 0 bases and J lost 5, with 19 bases in between. CDR3 length: 17 amino acids. Germline V CDR1 and CDR2: MGHRA, YSYEKL.

J is TRBJ2-7 and V is TRBV10-2, with TRBD1 matching 9 bases. The CDR3 has 16 residues. CDR1 and CDR2 (germline): WSHSY, SAAADI. V was pared by 5 bases and J by 4 bases, with 12 bases of the junction left unmatched. Here the CDR3 reads CASSLTGGQRTYEQYF. The CDR3 DNA reads as TGCGCCAGCAGTCTAACAGGGGGCCAGCGAACTTACGAGCAGTACTTC.

This chain links TRBV18 with TRBJ1-2; the D gene is possibly TRBD1 (6 bases). Looked up from germline, CDR1 is KGHSH and CDR2 is LQKENI. Trimming shortened V by 5 bases and J by 0 bases, and 13 bases separated the two germline ends. This CDR3 region has 15 residues. CDR3 region: CASSEPGQANYGYTF. DNA for the CDR3: TGTGCCAGCTCAGAGCCGGGACAAGCTAACTATGGCTACACCTTC.

This chain joins TRBV10-2 and TRBJ2-7; D call uncertain. Germline CDR1 reads WSHSY; CDR2 reads SAAADI. This CDR3 has 11 residues. Trimming stripped 6 bases from V and 2 bases from J, with 5 bases between. The CDR3 region is CASSPAYEQYF. In DNA form, the CDR3 reads TGCGCCAGCAGCCCAGCCTACGAGCAGTACTTC.

With regard to this clone: Germline and junction disagree at one end, which may indicate a read error. The chain links TRBV11-3 to TRBJ1-1; D possibly corresponds to TRBD1 (6 bases). Germline V gene data show CDR1 as SGHNT and CDR2 as YENEEA. CDR3 size: 13 residues. This CDR3 reads CASSLQGNTEAFF. The CDR3 region has the DNA TGTGCCAGTAGCTTACAGGGGAACACTGAAGCTTTCTTT.

The V and J genes are TRBV7-3 and TRBJ2-5, with D possibly TRBD2 on 5 matching bases. This CDR3 region has 13 residues. V lost 7 bases, J lost 4 bases, and 13 bases lay in between. Germline CDR1 is SGHTA and CDR2 is FQGTGA. The CDR3 DNA sequence: TGTGCCAGCACCACGGCGGCGGGAGAGACCCAGTACTTC. Amino acids: CASTTAAGETQYF.

The rearrangement joins TRBV5-1 to TRBJ2-7; 8 bases agree with TRBD1. Germline CDR1 is SGHRS and CDR2 is YFSETQ. The J segment lost 0 bases and the V segment lost 0 bases, leaving 5 bases of the junction unmatched. The CDR3 length is 16 residues. CDR3 amino acids: CASSLGTGYASYEQYF. The CDR3 DNA reads as TGCGCCAGCAGCTTGGGGACAGGGTACGCCTCCTACGAGCAGTACTTC. The full variable domain, completed using reference TRBV5-1 and TRBJ2-7, is KAGVTQTPRYLIKTRGQQVTLSCSPISGHRSVSWYQQTPGQGLQFLFEYFSETQRNKGNFPGRFSGRQFSNSRSEMNVSTLELGDSALYLCASSLGTGYASYEQYFGPGTRLTVT.

V is TRBV7-5 and J is TRBJ1-1; the table assigns TRBD1, which was not confirmed against the DNA. TRBV7-5 is listed as a pseudogene. This CDR3 has 16 residues. CDR3 residues: CARSRTMTGVNTEAFF. CDR3 bases: TGTGCCAGAAGTCGTACCATGACAGGGGTGAACACTGAAGCTTTCTTT.

The chain uses TRBV6-1 and TRBJ2-7; D might be TRBD1 (5 bases). CDR3 length: 12 amino acids. V lost 10 bases, J lost 1 base, and 11 bases lay in between. The germline V gene has CDR1 MNHNS and CDR2 SASEGT. The CDR3 DNA sequence: TGTGCCACTACGACAGCATCCTACGAGCAGTACTTC. It encodes CATTTASYEQYF.

The rearrangement joins TRBV9 to TRBJ2-5; TRBD2 might be the D (5 bases). The CDR3 is 14 amino acids. V was cut by 3 bases and J by 1 base, with 10 bases left in between. Germline lookup yields CDR1 SGDLS and CDR2 YYNGEE. CDR3 loop: CASSAHGLQETQYF. The CDR3 nucleotides are TGTGCCAGCAGCGCCCACGGACTCCAAGAGACCCAGTACTTC.

The chain employs TRBV4-3 and TRBJ1-1; 7 bases match TRBD1. V lost 2 bases to trimming and J lost 8 bases; unmatched junction nucleotides: 8. The CDR3 is 14 amino acids. CDR1 is LGHNA, CDR2 YSLEER, per germline. DNA for the CDR3: TGCGCCAGCAGCCAACTAGGGCAGGGGGGCGAAGCTTTCTTT. Its protein is CASSQLGQGGEAFF.